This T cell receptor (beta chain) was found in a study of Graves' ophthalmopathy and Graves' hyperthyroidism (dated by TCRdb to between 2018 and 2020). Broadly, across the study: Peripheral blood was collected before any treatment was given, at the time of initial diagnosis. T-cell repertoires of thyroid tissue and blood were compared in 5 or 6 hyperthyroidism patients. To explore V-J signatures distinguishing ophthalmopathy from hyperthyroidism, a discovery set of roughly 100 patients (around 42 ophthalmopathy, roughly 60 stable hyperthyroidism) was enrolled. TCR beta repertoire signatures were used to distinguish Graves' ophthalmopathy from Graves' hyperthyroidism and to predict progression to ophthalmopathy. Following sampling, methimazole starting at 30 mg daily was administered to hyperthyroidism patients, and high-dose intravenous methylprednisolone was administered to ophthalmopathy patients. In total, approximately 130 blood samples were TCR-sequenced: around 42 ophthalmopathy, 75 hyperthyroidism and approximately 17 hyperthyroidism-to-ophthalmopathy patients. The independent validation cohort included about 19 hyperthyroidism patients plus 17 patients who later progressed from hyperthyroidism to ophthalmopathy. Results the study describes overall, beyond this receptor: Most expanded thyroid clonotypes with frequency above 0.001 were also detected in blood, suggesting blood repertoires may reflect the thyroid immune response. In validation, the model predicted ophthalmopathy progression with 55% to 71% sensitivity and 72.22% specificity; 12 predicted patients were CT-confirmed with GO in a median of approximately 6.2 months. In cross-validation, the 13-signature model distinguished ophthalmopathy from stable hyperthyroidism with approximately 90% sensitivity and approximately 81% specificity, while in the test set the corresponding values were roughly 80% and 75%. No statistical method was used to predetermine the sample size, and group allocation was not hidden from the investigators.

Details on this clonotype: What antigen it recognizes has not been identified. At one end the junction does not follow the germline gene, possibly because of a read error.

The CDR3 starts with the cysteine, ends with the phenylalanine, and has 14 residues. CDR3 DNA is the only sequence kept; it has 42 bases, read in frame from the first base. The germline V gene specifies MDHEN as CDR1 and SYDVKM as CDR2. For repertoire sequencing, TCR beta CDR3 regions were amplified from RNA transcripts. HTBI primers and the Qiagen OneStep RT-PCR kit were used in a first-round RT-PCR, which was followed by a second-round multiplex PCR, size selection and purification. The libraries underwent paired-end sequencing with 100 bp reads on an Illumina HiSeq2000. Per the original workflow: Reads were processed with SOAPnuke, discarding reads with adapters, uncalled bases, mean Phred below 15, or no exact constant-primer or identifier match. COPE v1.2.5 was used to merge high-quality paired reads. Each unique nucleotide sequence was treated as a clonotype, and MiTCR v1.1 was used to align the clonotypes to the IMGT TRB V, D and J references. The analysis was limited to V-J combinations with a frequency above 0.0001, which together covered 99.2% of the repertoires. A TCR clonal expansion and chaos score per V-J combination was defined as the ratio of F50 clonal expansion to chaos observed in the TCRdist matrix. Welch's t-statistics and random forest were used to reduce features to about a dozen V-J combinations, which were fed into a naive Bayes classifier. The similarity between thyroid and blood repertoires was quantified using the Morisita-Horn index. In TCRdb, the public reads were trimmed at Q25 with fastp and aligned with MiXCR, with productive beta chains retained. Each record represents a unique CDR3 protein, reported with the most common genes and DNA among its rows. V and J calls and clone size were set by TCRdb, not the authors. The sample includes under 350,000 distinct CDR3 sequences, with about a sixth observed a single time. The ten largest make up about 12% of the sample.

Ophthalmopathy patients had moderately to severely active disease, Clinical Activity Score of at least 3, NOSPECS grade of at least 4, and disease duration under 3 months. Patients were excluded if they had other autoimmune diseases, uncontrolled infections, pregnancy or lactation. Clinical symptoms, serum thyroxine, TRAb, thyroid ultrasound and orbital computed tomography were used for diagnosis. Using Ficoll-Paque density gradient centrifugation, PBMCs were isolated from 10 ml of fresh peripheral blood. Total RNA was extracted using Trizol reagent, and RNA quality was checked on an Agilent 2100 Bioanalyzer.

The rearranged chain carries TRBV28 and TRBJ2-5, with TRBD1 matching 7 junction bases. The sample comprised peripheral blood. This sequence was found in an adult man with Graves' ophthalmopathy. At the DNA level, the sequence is TGTGCCAGCAGTCCCAGGGGGATCCAAGAGACCCTGTACTTC. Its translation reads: CASSPRGIQETLYF.